These T cell receptor beta chains were read from a single sample in a study of CD8 T cells in ankylosing spondylitis. Via MiXCR, TCRdb re-called the 5' RACE reads, giving one row per CDR3 protein. The sample carries some 220,000 distinct CDR3 sequences, 7% to 8% recorded once. Sequencing was performed on blood, either unsorted or a sorted T cell fraction (not recorded which). Every receptor here comes from a male donor with ankylosing spondylitis. Each CDR3 is given with its conserved first and last residue. D genes are given only for firm matches. Rows give clone size only sometimes, using once, few, many, or a class for an expanded clone.

NA	many	TRBV27	TRBJ1-2	CASSFTGSLGGYTF	TGTGCCAGCAGTTTTACAGGGTCCCTCGGGGGCTACACCTTC
TRBD1	NA	TRBV20-1	TRBJ2-7	CSARSGGTGGYEQYF	TGCAGTGCTAGATCGGGCGGGACAGGGGGCTACGAGCAGTACTTC
TRBD1	many	TRBV9	TRBJ1-2	CASSHWTGTYGYTF	TGTGCCAGCAGCCATTGGACAGGGACCTATGGCTACACCTTC
TRBD1	NA	TRBV4-3	TRBJ1-1	CASSQGRGPNTEAFF	TGCGCCAGCAGCCAGGGGAGGGGGCCGAACACTGAAGCTTTCTTT
NA	few	TRBV6-2/TRBV6-3	TRBJ2-1	CASSSSVHAGGNEQFF	TGTGCCAGCAGTTCGTCCGTACATGCCGGTGGGAATGAGCAGTTCTTC
NA	many	TRBV7-9	TRBJ2-7	CASSPRASYEQYF	TGTGCCAGCAGTCCCCGGGCCTCCTACGAGCAGTACTTC
NA	many	TRBV7-2	TRBJ1-1	CASSPFGGNTEAFF	TGTGCCAGCAGCCCATTTGGCGGGAACACTGAAGCTTTCTTT
NA	NA	TRBV7-9	TRBJ2-2	CASSSGPPNTGELFF	TGTGCCAGCAGCTCGGGGCCTCCGAACACCGGGGAGCTGTTTTTT
NA	many	TRBV25-1	TRBJ1-1	CASSEWGADTEAFF	TGTGCCAGCAGTGAATGGGGGGCTGACACTGAAGCTTTCTTT
NA	many	TRBV5-6	TRBJ2-1	CASSFWQGNNEQFF	TGTGCCAGCTCTTTTTGGCAGGGGAACAATGAGCAGTTCTTC
NA	many	TRBV27	TRBJ2-7	CASTPPGGREQYF	TGTGCCAGCACCCCTCCGGGGGGCCGCGAGCAGTACTTC